This T cell receptor beta chain was sequenced in a study of response to subunit inactivated influenza vaccine. Whole-study findings and limits: The authors suggested that every seasonal influenza vaccination recruits few new T cells.

TCRdb called the RT-PCR reads again in MiXCR, with one record for every CDR3 protein. Of 530,000 or so distinct CDR3 sequences in the sample, 25% were seen once. V lost 3 bases and J lost 0, with 10 bases in between. Germline CDR1 LNHDA, CDR2 SQIVND (reference sequence). The CDR3 spans 15 residues. This clonotype has only a few counts. The antigen remains undetermined. The V call is TRBV19, the J call TRBJ2-3, with D perhaps matching TRBD2 (6 bases). The clonotype comes from a man aged 45-60 years who received an inactivated influenza vaccine. The sequenced sample was CD4+ T cells sorted from PBMCs, obtained 5 days after vaccination. In nucleotides, the CDR3 is TGTGCCAGTAGTATCCCAGGGACTAGCACAGATACGCAGTATTTT. Translated: CASSIPGTSTDTQYF.